This T cell receptor (beta chain) was captured in a study of metastatic and nonmetastatic thyroid tumors. TCRdb ran MiXCR on the PCR reads. The sample yields more than 20,000 clones, roughly 12% seen once. Each patient went into thyroid surgery without having received any treatment. At least ten counts were recorded for this clone. The junction had 20 bases not matched to a gene; V was cut back by 6 bases and J by 6 bases. CDR1 and CDR2 (germline): LNHDA, SQIVND (reference sequence). The CDR3 has 19 residues. This chain joins TRBV19 and TRBJ2-7, with TRBD2 identical over 13 bases. The TCR originated in a female donor with papillary thyroid cancer or a benign thyroid nodule (not recorded which). Some clones in this sample may be carry-over from other donors' samples. The sample comprised blood. The CDR3 loop is CASSRRASGLAGMLSEQYF. CDR3 sequence (DNA): TGTGCCAGTAGCCGCAGGGCCTCGGGACTAGCGGGAATGTTAAGCGAGCAGTACTTC.